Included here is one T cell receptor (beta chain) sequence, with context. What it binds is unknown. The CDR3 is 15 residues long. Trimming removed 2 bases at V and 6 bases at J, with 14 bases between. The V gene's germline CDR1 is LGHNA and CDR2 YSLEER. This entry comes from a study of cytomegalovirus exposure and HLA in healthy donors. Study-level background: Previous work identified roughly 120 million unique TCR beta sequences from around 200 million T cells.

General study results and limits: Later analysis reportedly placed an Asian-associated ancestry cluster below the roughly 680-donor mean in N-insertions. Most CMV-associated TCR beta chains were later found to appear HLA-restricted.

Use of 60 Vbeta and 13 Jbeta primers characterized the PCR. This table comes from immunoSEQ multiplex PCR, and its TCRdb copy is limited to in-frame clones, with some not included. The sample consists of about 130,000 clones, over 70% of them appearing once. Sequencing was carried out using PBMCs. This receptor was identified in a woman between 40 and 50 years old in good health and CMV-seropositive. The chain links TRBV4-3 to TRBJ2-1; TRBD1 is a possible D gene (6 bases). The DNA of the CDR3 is TGCGCCAGCAGCCAACAACTCCAGGGGTCCAATGAGCAGTTCTTC. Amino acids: CASSQQLQGSNEQFF.